The present T cell receptor (beta chain) was sequenced within a study of T cell responses to AZD1222 COVID-19 vaccine (TCRdb year 2021). Concerning the study at large: AZD1222 recipients with second doses at about 4 weeks or about 12 weeks were pooled, because spike-specific TCR depth and breadth did not differ between schedules. Trial participants were enrolled by age into 18-55, 56-69 and 70-plus year subgroups, with around 150, 28 and 57 TCR-sequenced participants respectively. A total of over 230 trial participants underwent TCR sequencing, of whom more than 200 had received two doses of AZD1222 and 26 had received two doses of the MenACWY control vaccine. What the work shows at the level of the full study, not this receptor alone: In the small 56-69-year group, the increase in depth fell short of significance, most likely because of low power. Only six or seven AZD1222 recipients were SARS-CoV-2 seropositive at baseline, limiting conclusions about previously exposed vaccinees. Most participants were white British and females outnumbered males, and the authors suggested that clonal diversity may have been underestimated. A significant rise in spike-specific TCR breadth and depth was observed after two AZD1222 doses relative to day 0 and relative to MenACWY recipients. Vaccine-associated CD4 TCRs spanned the whole spike protein, with dominant responses in regions 160-218 and 743-854. Reportedly, almost half of the unique spike-specific TCRs recognized epitopes lying outside the regions that are mutated in the B.1.351 and B.1.1.7 variants. No day 14 peak-response samples were available, so repertoires were characterized only after the peak T cell response.

The CDR3 regions of human TCRbeta chains were analyzed by immunosequencing. The source study handled its data this way. TCRs in the repertoires were matched against a reference library of SARS-CoV-2-specific TCRs that had been generated with the MIRA antigen-specificity platform. Breadth meant the fraction of unique TCRs that were SARS-CoV-2-associated, whereas depth meant the fraction of total T cells that were SARS-CoV-2-associated. Using the MIRA data, each spike-specific TCR was mapped to the spike region that the TCR reacts to and placed in a CD4 or CD8 class. Log10-transformed breadth and depth values were compared by one-way ANOVA with Sidak's multiple comparisons tests. TCRdb re-hosts the immuneACCESS table, in-frame sequences only. Its copies lack some clones; in the studies checked, an unresolved V gene accounts for under half of them, and the cause for the rest is not known. V and J calls and clone size follow that table, whereas D and trimming were derived from the DNA. In all, the sample holds around 150,000 clones, and 75% to 95% of those were seen once. The top ten clones comprise roughly 3.6% of the sample.

V is reduced by 5 bases and J by 8 bases, leaving a spacing of 22 bases between them. Taken from the germline V gene, the CDR1 and CDR2 loops are SGHTA and FQGTGA. Including cysteine and phenylalanine, the CDR3 has 16 amino acids. Only CDR3 DNA is held: 48 bases, read in frame from base 1. In regard to this clone: Its antigen specificity is not known. One base away there is no much larger clone; base qualities are not given.

Interpreted using the paper, the time point label stands for: baseline before first vaccination. Samples from vaccinated people were obtained from the UK trials COV001 and COV002, which included a single-blind randomized controlled phase 2/3 trial of AZD1222 (ChAdOx1 nCoV-19) in healthy adults. Trial participant PBMC samples were collected at day 0 and day 28 after the second dose for TCRbeta chain sequencing. This receptor was identified in an adult in good health. Recombination linked TRBV7-3 to TRBJ2-1; TRBD2 is perhaps the D gene, given 6 matching bases. The sequences come from peripheral blood, collected on day 0 of AZD1222 vaccination. The nucleotides read TGTGCCAGCAGCCAGGCTGGACCCCGCGGGGTCCATGAGCAGTTCTTC. It translates to CASSQAGPRGVHEQFF.